The rows below give T cell receptor beta chains drawn from one sample of a study of cytomegalovirus exposure and HLA in healthy donors. Data came from immunoSEQ multiplex PCR; TCRdb stores just in-frame clones and leaves some out. The table shows about 150,000 clones, with about four fifths occurring only once. Sequencing used PBMCs. These receptors were obtained from a man aged 25-45 years in good health and CMV-seropositive. The CDR3 runs from the conserved cysteine through the conserved F or W. The D gene is left open where the match is weak. Not all rows give a size; the values are once, few, many and, for expanded clones, a class.

few	TRBV4-3	TRBJ1-2	TRBD1	TGCGCCAGCAGCACAGAACAGGGGATCTATGGCTACACCTTC	CASSTEQGIYGYTF
.	TRBV27	TRBJ1-2	TRBD1	TGTGCCAGCAGTGTGACACAGGGGGCAGGTGGCTACACCTTC	CASSVTQGAGGYTF
.	TRBV10-1	TRBJ1-5	.	TGCGCCAGCACTGGAGATCAGCCCCAGCATTTT	CASTGDQPQHF
once	TRBV6-5	TRBJ2-2	.	TGTGCCAGTTACGGCACCGGGGAGCTGTTTTTT	CASYGTGELFF
.	TRBV28	TRBJ2-1	.	TGTGCCACAAGTGGAGCGGGTCTCTCCTACAATGAGCAGTTCTTC	CATSGAGLSYNEQFF
.	TRBV7-9	TRBJ2-7	TRBD1	TGTGCCAGCAGCTTTGGGACAGGGTCCTACGAGCAGTACTTC	CASSFGTGSYEQYF
once	TRBV19	TRBJ1-6	TRBD1	TGTGCCAGTAGTATTGGGACAGGGGATTCACCCCTCCACTTT	CASSIGTGDSPLHF
.	TRBV7-2	TRBJ1-5	TRBD1	TGTGCCAGCAGCTGGGACAGGGGTCAGCCCCAGCATTTT	CASSWDRGQPQHF
once	TRBV5-1	TRBJ1-1	TRBD1	TGCGCCAGCAGCTCGCAACAGGGGGCTGGTAGTGAAGCTTTCTTT	CASSSQQGAGSEAFF
many	TRBV11-3	TRBJ2-2	.	TGTGCCAGCAGCCTCAGGGATCCCGGGGAGCTGTTTTTT	CASSLRDPGELFF
.	TRBV25-1	TRBJ2-7	TRBD1	TGTGCCAGCAGCGGGACAGGGGTCCACGAGCAGTACTTC	CASSGTGVHEQYF
.	TRBV6-1	TRBJ1-2	TRBD1	TGTGCCAGCAGTGAATCAGGGCAGGGGGCGCGTGGCTACACCTTC	CASSESGQGARGYTF
.	TRBV19	TRBJ2-3	TRBD2	TGTGCCAGTACCTCTGGGGCGGGAGTAGATACGCAGTATTTT	CASTSGAGVDTQYF
.	TRBV4-2	TRBJ2-7	TRBD1	TGTGCCAGCAGCCCGTATGGGGACAGGGGCTACGAGCAGTACTTC	CASSPYGDRGYEQYF
once	TRBV5-1	TRBJ2-1	TRBD1	TGCGCCAGCAGCGCCCGACAGGGGGCCTCCTACAATGAGCAGTTCTTC	CASSARQGASYNEQFF
.	TRBV7-8	TRBJ1-1	TRBD1	TGTGCCAGCAGCTTGGGGGCAGGGGGCCCGTACACTGAAGCTTTCTTT	CASSLGAGGPYTEAFF
.	TRBV7-8	TRBJ2-7	.	TGTGCCAGCAGCTTAGTCGTTGGTGCGACAGGACCCTACGAGCAGTACTTC	CASSLVVGATGPYEQYF
.	TRBV4-1	TRBJ1-4	.	TGCGCCAGCAGCCAAGATCCGCAGGTCACTAATGAAAAACTGTTTTTT	CASSQDPQVTNEKLFF
.	TRBV10-2	TRBJ2-1	TRBD2	TGCGCCAGCAGTGAGGCGGGACTAGCGCCGAATGAGCAGTTCTTC	CASSEAGLAPNEQFF
few	TRBV18	TRBJ1-1	.	TGTGCCAGCTCACCGGACAACACGAACACTGAAGCTTTCTTT	CASSPDNTNTEAFF
.	TRBV30	TRBJ2-7	TRBD1	TGTGCCTGGGAGACAGGGGTCCTCCGAGAGCAGTACTTC	CAWETGVLREQYF
.	TRBV4-2	TRBJ2-7	TRBD2	TGTGCCAGCAGCCAGGAGGCCCAGCGGGGCGGTTTTTCCTACGAGCAGTACTTC	CASSQEAQRGGFSYEQYF
few	TRBV5-4	TRBJ2-1	.	TGTGCCAGCAGCTTGGCCGGGAAAGGCTACAATGAGCAGTTCTTC	CASSLAGKGYNEQFF
.	TRBV9	TRBJ1-3	.	TGTGCCAGCAGCGTAGAAGGGGTGGGACTTGGAAACACCATATATTTT	CASSVEGVGLGNTIYF
.	TRBV19	TRBJ1-1	TRBD1	TGTGCCAGTAGAGTAAGACAGGGGGGATTGACTGAAGCTTTCTTT	CASRVRQGGLTEAFF
.	TRBV6-1	TRBJ2-7	.	TGTGCCAGCAGTGAACAGGGAGGCCAGGTCGAGCAGTACTTC	CASSEQGGQVEQYF
.	TRBV10-1	TRBJ2-1	TRBD1	TGCGCCAGCAGTGAGTACCCTACAGGGGTTGCCCACAATGAGCAGTTCTTC	CASSEYPTGVAHNEQFF
.	TRBV9	TRBJ2-3	TRBD2	TGTGCCAGCAGCATCCGGACTAGCGGGGGGCGGGCAGATACGCAGTATTTT	CASSIRTSGGRADTQYF
.	TRBV28	TRBJ1-3	.	TGTGCCAGCAGCCCGCCGGACACCCTTACCATATATTTT	CASSPPDTLTIYF
.	TRBV7-8	TRBJ1-2	.	TGTGCCAGCAGCCCTGGACAAGTTTATGGCTACACCTTC	CASSPGQVYGYTF
.	TRBV9	TRBJ2-2	.	TGTGCCAGCAGTCTAGTCGGTGACTTAAGTAACACCGGGGAGCTGTTTTTT	CASSLVGDLSNTGELFF
.	TRBV25-1	TRBJ2-5	TRBD2	TGTGCCAGCGGCGAAGGGCTAGCGGGGAAAGAGACCCAGTACTTC	CASGEGLAGKETQYF
.	TRBV6-1	TRBJ2-7	.	TGTGCCAGCAATGTCCCCCTGTACGAGCAGTACTTC	CASNVPLYEQYF
.	TRBV29-1	TRBJ1-2	.	TGCAGCGTTGGTGGCAGTTCCTATGGCTACACCTTC	CSVGGSSYGYTF
few	TRBV7-2	TRBJ2-7	.	TGTGCCAGCAGCTCCCGGGACACTGGCGACGAGCAGTACTTC	CASSSRDTGDEQYF
.	TRBV5-4	TRBJ2-5	TRBD1	TGTGCCAGCAGTTGGGACAGGGTGGTGTCAGAGACCCAGTACTTC	CASSWDRVVSETQYF
.	TRBV23-1	TRBJ1-1	.	TGCGCCAGCAGTCAACAGAGACTGGTGACTGAAGCTTTCTTT	CASSQQRLVTEAFF
.	TRBV4-1	TRBJ1-6	.	TGCGCCAGCAGCCGCGCCATGACAGTGGATAATTCACCCCTCCACTTT	CASSRAMTVDNSPLHF
.	TRBV15	TRBJ1-2	TRBD1	TGTGCCACCAGCAGGCGAGCCGGGACAGCCCCTAACTATGGCTACACCTTC	CATSRRAGTAPNYGYTF
.	TRBV5-1	TRBJ1-2	TRBD1	TGCGCCAGCAGCGGAACAGGGGAGAGTGGCTACACCTTC	CASSGTGESGYTF
.	TRBV7-2	TRBJ2-7	.	TGTGCCAGCAGCTTAGCTAGAACCGGGGGCTCCTACGAGCAGTACTTC	CASSLARTGGSYEQYF
.	TRBV5-1	TRBJ2-1	.	TGCGCCAGCAGCTTGGTTGGGTCTGCCTTGGATGAGCGGTTCTTC	CASSLVGSALDERFF
.	TRBV4-2	TRBJ2-7	TRBD2	TGTGCCAGCAGCCAATCTAGAGTGGCGGGAGGTGACGAGCAGTACTTC	CASSQSRVAGGDEQYF
.	TRBV19	TRBJ2-3	.	TGTGCCAGTAGTATGGGCCAGCAAGGCACAGATACGCAGTATTTT	CASSMGQQGTDTQYF
once	TRBV2	TRBJ1-5	.	TGTGCCAGCAGAGGGGAAAGGGTGAGCAATCAGCCCCAGCATTTT	CASRGERVSNQPQHF
.	TRBV28	TRBJ2-7	.	TGTGCCAGCGAACCTCAGGGTTCCGGCGAGCAGTACTTC	CASEPQGSGEQYF
once	TRBV5-1	TRBJ2-1	.	TGCGCCAGCAGCCCCGGGACTCTCCGGGATGAGCAGTTCTTC	CASSPGTLRDEQFF
.	TRBV7-2	TRBJ2-7	TRBD1	TGTGCCAGCAGCTCCCTTCTTGGACAGGGATACGAGCAGTACTTC	CASSSLLGQGYEQYF
.	TRBV21-1	TRBJ2-5	.	TGTGCCAGCAGCAAGGGGGACATGCGTGTCGAGACCCAGTACTTC	CASSKGDMRVETQYF
few	TRBV5-1	TRBJ2-7	TRBD1	TGCGCCAGCGGACTAACAGGGGGGCTGCTCTCCTACGAGCAGTACTTC	CASGLTGGLLSYEQYF
.	TRBV7-9	TRBJ2-5	.	TGTGCCAGCAGCTTAGTGGCGGGTACGGAGACCCAGTACTTC	CASSLVAGTETQYF
.	TRBV2	TRBJ1-1	TRBD1	TGTGCCAGCAGTCGGGACAGAAACACTGAAGCTTTCTTT	CASSRDRNTEAFF
.	TRBV4-2	TRBJ2-1	.	TGTGCCAGCAGCCAAGATTGGGATAGCGAGACCTACAATGAGCAGTTCTTC	CASSQDWDSETYNEQFF
.	TRBV7-9	TRBJ1-2	.	TGTGCCAGCAGCTCCCCCAGGGCTTGGTATGGCGGCTACACCTTC	CASSSPRAWYGGYTF
.	TRBV28	TRBJ2-2	TRBD2	TGTGCCAGCAGAGGGGAGGGGACTAGCGGGACGGGGAACACCGGGGAGCTGTTTTTT	CASRGEGTSGTGNTGELFF